This TCR beta chain is drawn from a study of blood T cell repertoires in COVID-19. Across the study: Italy, Spain and the United States were the sources of the convalescent and acute COVID-19 samples.

The CDR3 extends over 14 amino acids. V was trimmed by 3 bases and J by 0 bases, leaving 7 bases between them. Germline V lookup: CDR1 SEHNR, CDR2 FQNEAQ (reference sequence). How the authors handled the data: Estimation of nucleated cell counts relied on the amplification of reference gene primers. Using immunoSEQ multiplex PCR, the repertoire was profiled, and TCRdb retains in-frame clones only, with some absent. For V, J and clone size, that table is used; D and trimming come from the DNA. The data hold roughly 80,000 clones, with around 83% observed a single time. The source is a man in his fifties or sixties with acute or convalescent COVID-19. The sample comprised peripheral blood. This chain joins TRBV7-9 and TRBJ2-3; no reliable D call. This CDR3 reads CASSLEQSTDTQYF. The CDR3 coding sequence is TGTGCCAGCAGCTTGGAACAGAGCACAGATACGCAGTATTTT.